By share of the sample, the clone carrying this T cell receptor beta chain is medium-sized. The antigen remains unidentified. This specimen belongs to a study of PD-1 blockade in classical Hodgkin lymphoma. Whole-study context: Every 2 weeks, patients had 3 mg/kg nivolumab intravenously.

Specified time point: cycle 4 day 1 (C4D1), after 6 weeks of nivolumab. Each of the patients experienced relapse following autologous stem cell transplantation, and their brentuximab vedotin exposure differed. V was trimmed by 1 base and J by 0 bases, leaving 9 bases between them. Germline loops: CDR1 SGHAT, CDR2 FQNNGV. CDR3 length: 15 residues. Notes on the study in general: Nivolumab initiated under 1 year post-ASCT led to patient exclusion. Sources of repertoire differences remain undefined, possibly disease activity or prior therapy.

This table comes from immunoSEQ multiplex PCR, and its TCRdb copy is limited to in-frame clones, with some not included. The table lists nearly 25,000 clones, 70% to 80% of them singletons, with 25% to 30% in the top ten. This chain joins TRBV11-2 and TRBJ1-2; D unclear. The clonotype originates from a human donor with classical Hodgkin lymphoma. This sample comprised peripheral blood mononuclear cells (PBMCs), obtained before the fourth cycle of nivolumab. The CDR3 spells CASSLAPQTNYGYTF. For the CDR3, the DNA is TGTGCCAGCAGCTTAGCGCCCCAAACTAACTATGGCTACACCTTC.